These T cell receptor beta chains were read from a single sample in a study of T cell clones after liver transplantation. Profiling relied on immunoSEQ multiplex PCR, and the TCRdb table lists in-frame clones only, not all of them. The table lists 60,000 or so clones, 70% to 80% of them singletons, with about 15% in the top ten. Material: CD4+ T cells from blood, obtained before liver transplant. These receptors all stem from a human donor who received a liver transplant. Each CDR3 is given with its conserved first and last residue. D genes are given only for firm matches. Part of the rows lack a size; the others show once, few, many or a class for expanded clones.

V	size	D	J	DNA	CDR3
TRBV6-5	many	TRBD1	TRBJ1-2	TGTGCCAGCAGTTACGGACAGGGAGAAGGCTATGGCTACACCTTC	CASSYGQGEGYGYTF
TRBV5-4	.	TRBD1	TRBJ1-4	TGTGCCAGCAGCCCTGATCCAGGGGGCCCTTCCGAAAAACTGTTTTTT	CASSPDPGGPSEKLFF
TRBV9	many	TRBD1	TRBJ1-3	TGTGCCAGCAGCGTTGAGGGGGCCGCGAGAAACACCATATATTTT	CASSVEGAARNTIYF
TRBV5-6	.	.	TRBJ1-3	TGTGCCAGCAGCTTGGCTCAGGGCTTTCGGGGAAACACCATATATTTT	CASSLAQGFRGNTIYF
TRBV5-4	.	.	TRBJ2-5	TGTGCCAGCAGCTCTCAGGGGCGTCAAGAGACCCAGTACTTC	CASSSQGRQETQYF
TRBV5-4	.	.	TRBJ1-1	TGTGCCAGCAGCTTCGGGGGGAGAACTGAAGCTTTCTTT	CASSFGGRTEAFF
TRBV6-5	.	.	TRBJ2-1	TGTGCCAGCAGGCAGCAGGACAATGAGCAGTTCTTC	CASRQQDNEQFF
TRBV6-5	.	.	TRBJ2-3	TGTGCCAGCAGGGGACGGAGGGGCGCAGATACGCAGTATTTT	CASRGRRGADTQYF
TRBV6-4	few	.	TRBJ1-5	TGTGCCAGCAGTGAGACAGGCAATCAGCCCCAGCATTTT	CASSETGNQPQHF
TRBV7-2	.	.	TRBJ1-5	TGTGCCAGCAGCTTAGTAACAGGCCAGGATCAGCCCCAGCATTTT	CASSLVTGQDQPQHF
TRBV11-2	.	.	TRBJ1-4	TGTGCCAGCAGCTGGGACACAACTAATGAAAAACTGTTTTTT	CASSWDTTNEKLFF
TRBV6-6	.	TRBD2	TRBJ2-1	TGTGCCAGCAGTCCCCCAGCGGGGAGTAACAATGAGCAGTTCTTC	CASSPPAGSNNEQFF
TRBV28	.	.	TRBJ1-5	TGTGCCAGCCAAAGGGGTGGCAATCAGCCCCAGCATTTT	CASQRGGNQPQHF
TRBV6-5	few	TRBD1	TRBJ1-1	TGTGCCAGCAGTTACGGTCAGGGGGGAATGGAAGCTTTCTTT	CASSYGQGGMEAFF
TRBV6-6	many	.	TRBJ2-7	TGTGCCAGCAGTTACCTCTACGAGCAGTACTTC	CASSYLYEQYF
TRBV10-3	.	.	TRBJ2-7	TGTGCCATCAGTGAGTCCGCGGGTGTGCAGTACTTC	CAISESAGVQYF
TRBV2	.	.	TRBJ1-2	TGTGCCAGCGGAGGGGACTCGGGCTACACCTTC	CASGGDSGYTF
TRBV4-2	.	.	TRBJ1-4	TGTGCCAGCAGCCAAGAAGTCGGGGGGTCTGGGGAAAAACTGTTTTTT	CASSQEVGGSGEKLFF
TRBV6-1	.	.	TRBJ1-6	TGTGCCAGCAGTGAAAGGGCAGGGAATTCACCCCTCCACTTT	CASSERAGNSPLHF
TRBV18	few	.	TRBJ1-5	TGTGCCAGCTCACCAGAGAATAGCAATCAGCCCCAGCATTTT	CASSPENSNQPQHF
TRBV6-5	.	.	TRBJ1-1	TGTGCCAGCAGTTATCAACGGGGGGCTGGAACTGAAGCTTTCTTT	CASSYQRGAGTEAFF
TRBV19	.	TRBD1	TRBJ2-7	TGTGCCAGTAAGGGACAGGGGGCCGGGGAGCAGTACTTC	CASKGQGAGEQYF